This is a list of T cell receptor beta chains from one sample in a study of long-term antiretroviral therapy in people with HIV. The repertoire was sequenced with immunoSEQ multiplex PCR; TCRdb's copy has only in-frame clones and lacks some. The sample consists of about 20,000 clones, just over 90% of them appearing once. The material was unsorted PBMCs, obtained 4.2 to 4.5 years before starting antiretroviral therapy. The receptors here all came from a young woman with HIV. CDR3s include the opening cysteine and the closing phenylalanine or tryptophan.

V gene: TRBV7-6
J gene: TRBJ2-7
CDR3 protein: CASSLSQAGGTYEQYF

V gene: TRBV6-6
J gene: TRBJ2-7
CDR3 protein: CASSRMDSYEQYF

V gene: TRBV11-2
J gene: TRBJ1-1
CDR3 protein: CASSLEGTGGTEAFF

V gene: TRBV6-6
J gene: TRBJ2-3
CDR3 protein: CASSYYTDTQYF

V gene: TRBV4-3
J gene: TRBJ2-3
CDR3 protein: CASSLGLAGSTDTQYF

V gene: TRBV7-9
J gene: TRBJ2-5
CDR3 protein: CASSLITKTQYF

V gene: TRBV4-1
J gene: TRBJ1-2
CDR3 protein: CASSRTKDTSNYGYTF

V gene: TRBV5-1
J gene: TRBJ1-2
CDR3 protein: CASSPGQGAANYGYTF

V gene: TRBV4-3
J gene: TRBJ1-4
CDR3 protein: CASSDTGYNEKLFF

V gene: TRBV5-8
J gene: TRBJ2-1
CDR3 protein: CASSLNTLSYNEQFF

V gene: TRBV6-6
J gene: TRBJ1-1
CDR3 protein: CASSYGGNTEAFF

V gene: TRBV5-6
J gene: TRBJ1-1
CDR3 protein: CASSLAGQGHMNTEAFF

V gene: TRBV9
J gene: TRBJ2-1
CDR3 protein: CASSVEGFSYNEQFF

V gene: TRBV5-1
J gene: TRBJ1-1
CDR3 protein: CASSLLSSEQGEAFF

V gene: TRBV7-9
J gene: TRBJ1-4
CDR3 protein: CASSLGGQKLFF

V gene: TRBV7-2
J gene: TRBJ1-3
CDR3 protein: CASSLMAGRNTIYF

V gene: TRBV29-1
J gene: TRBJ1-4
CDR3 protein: CSVGEDSLNEKLFF

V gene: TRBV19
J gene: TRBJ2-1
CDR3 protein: CASMATSGGSHYNEQFF

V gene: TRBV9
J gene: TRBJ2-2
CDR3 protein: CASGGGANTGELFF

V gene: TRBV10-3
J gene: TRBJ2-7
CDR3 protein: CAISANSYEQYF

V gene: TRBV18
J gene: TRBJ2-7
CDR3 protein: CASSPPWTEGYEQYF

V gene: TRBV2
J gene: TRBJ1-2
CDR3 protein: CASSGSRGGSRGYTF

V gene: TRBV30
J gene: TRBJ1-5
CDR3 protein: CAWSAGQGSQPQHF

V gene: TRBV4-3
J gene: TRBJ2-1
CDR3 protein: CASSQDGGDYNEQFF

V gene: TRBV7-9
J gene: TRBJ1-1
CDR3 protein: CASSSLQGRNTEAFF

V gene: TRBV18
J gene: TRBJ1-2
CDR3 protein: CASSPPARAAYGYTF

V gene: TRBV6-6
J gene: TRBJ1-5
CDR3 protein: CASSYRPGGGGQPQHF

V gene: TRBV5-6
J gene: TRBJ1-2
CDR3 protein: CASSLEGAADGYTF

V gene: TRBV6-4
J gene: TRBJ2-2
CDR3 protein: CASKRVANTGELFF

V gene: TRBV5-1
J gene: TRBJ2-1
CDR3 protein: CASSLGDRGDNEQFF

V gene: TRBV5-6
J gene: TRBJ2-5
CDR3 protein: CASNQGMAETQYF

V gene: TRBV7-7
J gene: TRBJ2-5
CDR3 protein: CASSPGTSGGAWETQYF

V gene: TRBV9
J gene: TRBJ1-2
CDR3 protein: CASSDRIQGGYTF

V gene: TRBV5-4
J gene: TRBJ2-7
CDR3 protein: CASSLGTGTANYEQYF

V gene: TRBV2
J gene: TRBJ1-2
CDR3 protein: CASSVQNEAYGYTF

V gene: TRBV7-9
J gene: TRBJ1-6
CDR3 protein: CASSWTAGSYNSPLHF

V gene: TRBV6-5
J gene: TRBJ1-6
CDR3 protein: CASSYSSGPSLALHF

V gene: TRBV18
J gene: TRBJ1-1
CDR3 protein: CASSRLEGDTEAFF

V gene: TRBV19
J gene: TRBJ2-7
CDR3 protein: CASSSSRASSYEQYF

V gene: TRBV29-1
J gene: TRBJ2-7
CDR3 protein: CSVEERPSGQGGYEQYF

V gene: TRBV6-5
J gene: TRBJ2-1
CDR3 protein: CASSYGPGQGFEQFF

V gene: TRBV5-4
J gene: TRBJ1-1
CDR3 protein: CASSLAGQGGGVSSTEAFF

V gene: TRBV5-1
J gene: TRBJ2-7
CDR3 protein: CASSFDPTSGGAYEQYF

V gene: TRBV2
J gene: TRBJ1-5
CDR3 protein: CASSEGNQPQHF

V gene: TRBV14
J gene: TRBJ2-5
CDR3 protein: CASSHGRWGETQYF

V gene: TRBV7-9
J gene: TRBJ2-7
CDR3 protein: CASSPMDAAGEQYF

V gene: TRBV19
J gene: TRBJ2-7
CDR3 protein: CASTPGTGGTSYEQYF

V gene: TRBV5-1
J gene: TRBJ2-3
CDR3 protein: CASSPGGSASTDTQYF

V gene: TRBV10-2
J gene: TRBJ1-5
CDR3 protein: CASRSAGRDQPQHF

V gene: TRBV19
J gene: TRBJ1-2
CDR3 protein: CASTPLGGVSGYTF

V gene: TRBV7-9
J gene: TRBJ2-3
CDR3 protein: CASSAKRGGATDTQYF

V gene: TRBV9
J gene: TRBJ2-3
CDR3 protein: CASSVVSGGSTSTDTQYF